This TCR beta chain stems from a study of blood T cells in healthy people across ages. This clonotype was observed a few times. The second PCR ran roughly 6 to 11 cycles with a sample-barcoded 5' primer and J-beta primers. TCRdb recomputed calls from the 5' RACE reads with MiXCR, one row per CDR3 protein. The sample records about 1 million distinct CDR3 sequences, less than 25% being singletons. Peripheral blood from each donor was collected in a volume of approximately 10 milliliters. The V gene's germline CDR1 is KGHSH and CDR2 LQKENI. The CDR3 runs to 16 residues. The V gene lost 6 bases and the J gene lost 0 bases, with 17 bases spanning the gap. These same data were also listed under a study on T cells of mothers and their children. Per that paper: When the second PCR was run, its M1S primer added sample barcodes and 2-4 random nucleotides.

The gene calls are TRBV18 and TRBJ1-1; possible D gene TRBD1, 6 bases. The TCR was taken from a girl aged 2 to 10 in good health. Material for sequencing was blood. The CDR3 protein is CASSPGGGALNTEAFF. The DNA for the CDR3 is TGTGCCAGCTCCCCCGGGGGGGGGGCCCTGAACACTGAAGCTTTCTTT.